This T cell receptor beta chain is from a study of shared clonotypes between healthy human individuals. Between the trimmed V and J ends, which lost 0 bases and 7 bases, there was a span of 10 bases. The CDR3 is made up of 13 amino acids. Germline V gives CDR1 SGHNT, CDR2 YYREEE (reference sequence). As regards this clone: Its antigen is unknown.

Broader study findings: Sequencing depth was expected to affect clonotype sharing among donors.

Produced via immunoSEQ multiplex PCR; TCRdb's table is partial and in-frame only. Counted here are about 600,000 clones, around three quarters occurring once; the ten biggest clones make up approximately 12%. The sequencing sample was made of PBMCs. The V and J genes are TRBV5-4 and TRBJ1-2; no definite D call. The source of this sequence is a woman aged 40 to 55 in good health. Some clones in this sample may be carry-over from other donors' samples. Here the CDR3 reads CASSLDPTGGYTF. CDR3 nucleotides: TGTGCCAGCAGCTTGGACCCGACCGGTGGCTACACCTTC.